This T cell receptor beta chain was obtained from a study of OX40 agonist ivuxolimab in advanced cancers. As for the study in general: The patients received ivuxolimab by intravenous route every 2 weeks at 0.01 to 10 mg/kg. Having had anti-PD-1, anti-PD-L1 or anti-CTLA-4 therapy before was allowed, and approximately 40% had some. Findings and caveats of the study: More expanded clones were seen, on average, in CD8+ T cells than in CD4+.

As to this clone: Its antigen is as yet unknown.

V shed 3 bases and J shed 7 bases, with 19 bases lying between them. Germline loops: CDR1 SGHTS, CDR2 YDEGEE. The CDR3 runs to 15 residues. Assay used: immunoSEQ multiplex PCR; TCRdb lists only in-frame clones, some missing. This table has roughly 70,000 clones, 85% appearing once. Sample: CD4+ or CD8+ T cells sorted from blood, taken in a trial of the OX40 agonist ivuxolimab. The receptor comes from an adult with an advanced solid tumor such as melanoma, head and neck, liver or kidney cancer. The J gene is TRBJ1-2, the V gene TRBV5-8; perhaps TRBD1 as D (6 bases). CDR3 residues: CASSSHPGGVGGYTF. Here the CDR3 DNA reads TGTGCCAGCAGCTCTCACCCCGGGGGCGTTGGTGGCTACACCTTC.